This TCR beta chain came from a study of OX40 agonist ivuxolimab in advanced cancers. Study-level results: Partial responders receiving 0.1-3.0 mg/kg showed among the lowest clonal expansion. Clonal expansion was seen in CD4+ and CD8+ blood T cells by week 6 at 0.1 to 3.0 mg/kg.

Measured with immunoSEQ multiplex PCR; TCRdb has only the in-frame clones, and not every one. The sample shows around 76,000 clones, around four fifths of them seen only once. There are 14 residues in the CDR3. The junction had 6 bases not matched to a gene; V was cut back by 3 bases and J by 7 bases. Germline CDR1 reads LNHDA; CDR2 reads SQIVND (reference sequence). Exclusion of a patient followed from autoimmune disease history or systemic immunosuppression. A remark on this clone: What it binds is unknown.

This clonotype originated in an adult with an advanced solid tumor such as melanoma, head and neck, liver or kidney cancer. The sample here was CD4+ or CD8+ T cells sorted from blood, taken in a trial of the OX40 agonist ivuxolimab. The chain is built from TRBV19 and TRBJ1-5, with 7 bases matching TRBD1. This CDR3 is CASSIRQGEQPQHF. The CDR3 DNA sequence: TGTGCCAGTAGTATTCGACAGGGCGAGCAGCCCCAGCATTTT.